These 27 T cell receptor beta chains share one sample of origin, sequenced in a study of OX40 agonist ivuxolimab in advanced cancers. Libraries came from the immunoSEQ multiplex PCR assay. The table was pulled from immuneACCESS by TCRdb, which kept in-frame rearrangements only. Such tables lose some clones; where checked, under half of the loss comes from unresolved V genes, and the rest has no known cause. The sample has over 85,000 clones on record, roughly 80% of them singletons. The ten most abundant clones make up roughly 1.1% of the sample. Sample: CD4+ or CD8+ T cells sorted from blood, taken in a trial of the OX40 agonist ivuxolimab. These receptors originate from an adult with an advanced solid tumor such as melanoma, head and neck, liver or kidney cancer.

The J gene is TRBJ1-2, the V gene TRBV18; no clear D gene. Germline values: CDR1 KGHSH, CDR2 LQKENI. The V end was cut by 3 bases, the J end by 4 bases, with 12 bases between. The CDR3 is 14 residues long. CDR3 bases: TGTGCCAGCTCACCCAGACCTTCGTCCTATGGCTACACCTTC. Its translation is CASSPRPSSYGYTF.

This chain joins TRBV6-5 and TRBJ2-4; D gene ambiguous. Germline V CDR1 and CDR2: MNHEY, SVGAGI. Trimming took off 6 bases at V and 8 bases at J, with 17 bases between the two ends. The CDR3 runs 14 residues. The CDR3 protein is CASRPHDLGDIQYF. DNA of the CDR3: TGTGCCAGCAGGCCACACGACCTGGGTGACATTCAGTACTTC.

The gene calls are TRBV9 and TRBJ2-7; D assignment may be TRBD1 or TRBD2 (5 bases each). Per the germline V gene, CDR1 is SGDLS and CDR2 is YYNGEE. The CDR3 totals 15 residues. The V and J ends lost 4 bases and 3 bases respectively, with 17 bases between them. The CDR3 loop is CASSTGEGIVYEQYF. In DNA form, the CDR3 reads TGTGCCAGCAGCACTGGAGAGGGGATCGTCTACGAGCAGTACTTC.

The rearrangement links TRBV5-4 to TRBJ1-1, with 8 positions matching TRBD1. The CDR3 is 16 amino acids. CDR1 and CDR2 from the germline V gene are SGHNT and YYREEE (reference sequence). With 4 bases clipped from V and 7 bases from J, the junction kept 15 bases outside the gene matches. The CDR3 DNA reads TGTGCCAGCAGCCCACAGGGGGGGTTAGGGACAAATGAAGCTTTCTTT. Amino acids: CASSPQGGLGTNEAFF.

The chain uses TRBV30 and TRBJ2-1; 8 bases fit TRBD1. Germline CDR1 is GTSNPN and CDR2 is SVGIG (reference sequence). The V segment lost 0 bases and the J segment 8 bases; nucleotides outside the gene matches: 0. The CDR3 loop spans 12 amino acids. CDR3 residues: CAWSVQGDEQFF. CDR3 DNA sequence: TGTGCCTGGAGTGTACAGGGGGATGAGCAGTTCTTC.

This clone was seen a handful of times. The chain joins TRBV9 to TRBJ2-2; possibly TRBD2 for D (5 bases). V dropped 2 bases and J dropped 6 bases, with 8 bases sitting between them. The CDR3 is 13 amino acids. Germline-derived CDR1 and CDR2 are SGDLS and YYNGEE. Here the CDR3 DNA reads TGTGCCAGCAGCGTTTGGGGAGCCGGGGAGCTGTTTTTT. Its protein is CASSVWGAGELFF.

The chain joins TRBV27 to TRBJ2-6, with TRBD1 matching over 10 bases. Germline loops: CDR1 MNHEY, CDR2 SMNVEV (reference sequence). The CDR3 totals 18 residues. With 5 bases clipped from V and 0 bases from J, the junction kept 7 bases outside the gene matches. In nucleotides, the CDR3 is TGTGCCAGCAGTAGCGGGACAGGGGATTTCTCTGGGGCCAACGTCCTGACTTTC. Residues: CASSSGTGDFSGANVLTF.

The chain is built from TRBV14 and TRBJ2-1; the match to TRBD1 covers 7 bases. The length of the CDR3 is 15 residues. V shed 5 bases and J 4 bases; nucleotides not matched to a gene: 8. The germline gives CDR1 SGHDN, CDR2 FVKESK. The CDR3 DNA is TGTGCCAGCAGCGGCCGGGACAGCTTTTACAATGAGCAGTTCTTC. As protein: CASSGRDSFYNEQFF.

The V gene is TRBV6-4, the J gene TRBJ1-3; 8 nucleotides align to TRBD1. Germline lookup yields CDR1 MRHNA and CDR2 SNTAGT. This CDR3 is built from 13 residues. V shed 7 bases and J 8 bases; nucleotides not matched to a gene: 7. The CDR3 DNA is TGTGCCAGCACCAGGACAGGGATAGACACCATATATTTT. Translating gives CASTRTGIDTIYF.

This chain joins TRBV6-6 and TRBJ1-5; tentatively, D is TRBD1 (6 bases). The CDR3 is made up of 14 amino acids. From germline, CDR1 is MNHNY and CDR2 SVGAGI (reference sequence). V was shortened by 8 bases and J by 0 bases, with 11 bases between the two germline ends. The CDR3 reads CASRGQNSNQPQHF. The CDR3 bases are TGTGCCAGCCGAGGACAGAATAGCAATCAGCCCCAGCATTTT.

The CDR3 DNA sequence: TGTGCCAGCAGTTGGGGACGGGGGTCTGAAGCTTTCTTT. This encodes CASSWGRGSEAFF. The chain couples TRBV27 to TRBJ1-1; possibly TRBD1 for D (5 bases). The CDR3 extends over 13 amino acids. The V gene lost 4 bases and the J gene lost 6 bases, with 12 bases spanning the gap. Germline V gene lookup returns CDR1 MNHEY and CDR2 SMNVEV (reference sequence).

The genes are TRBV5-1 and TRBJ2-2, with 7 positions matching TRBD2. CDR1 SGHRS and CDR2 YFSETQ come from the germline V gene. The CDR3 is 16 residues long. V shed 4 bases and J 2 bases; nucleotides not matched to a gene: 8. The CDR3 loop reads CASSESGTANTGELFF. The CDR3 nucleotides are TGCGCCAGCAGCGAGAGCGGGACGGCCAACACCGGGGAGCTGTTTTTT.

This chain connects TRBV6-5 to TRBJ1-3; D gene uncertain. The V gene's germline CDR1 is MNHEY and CDR2 SVGAGI. This CDR3 is built from 13 residues. Deletions cut 0 bases from V and 2 bases from J, with 2 bases between. In DNA form, the CDR3 reads TGTGCCAGCAGTTACTCGACTGGAAACACCATATATTTT. Translated: CASSYSTGNTIYF.

The chain links TRBV5-4 to TRBJ2-3; the match to TRBD2 covers 11 bases. V dropped 4 bases and J dropped 0; count of bases not matched to a gene: 4. The germline V gene encodes CDR1 SGHNT and CDR2 YYREEE (reference sequence). This CDR3 has 16 residues. CDR3 DNA: TGTGCCAGCAGCCCGCTAGCGGGGGGTAGCACAGATACGCAGTATTTT. Amino acid sequence: CASSPLAGGSTDTQYF.

The chain employs TRBV7-2 and TRBJ2-1; TRBD2 matches at 12 bases. The CDR3 is 16 residues long. V shed 2 bases and J 7 bases; nucleotides not matched to a gene: 6. Germline V gene data show CDR1 as SGHTA and CDR2 as FQGNSA. The CDR3 nucleotides are TGTGCCAGCAGCTTATCTAGCGGGGGGGCCGTTAATGAGCAGTTCTTC. The encoded protein is CASSLSSGGAVNEQFF.

The V and J genes are TRBV28 and TRBJ1-1, with D possibly TRBD1 on 6 matching bases. Germline loops: CDR1 MDHEN, CDR2 SYDVKM. The CDR3 is 14 residues long. V lost 5 bases and J lost 1, with 11 bases in between. CDR3 residues: CASSPGDWNTEAFF. Here the CDR3 DNA reads TGTGCCAGCAGTCCAGGGGACTGGAACACTGAAGCTTTCTTT.

The rearrangement joins TRBV5-1 to TRBJ1-6, with a possible D match to TRBD1 (6 bases). The CDR3 runs to 16 residues. Germline lookup yields CDR1 SGHRS and CDR2 YFSETQ. V was pared by 4 bases and J by 8 bases, with 19 bases between. The CDR3 nucleotides read TGCGCCAGCAGCCCCGGCCCAAACAGGGTGGATTCACCCCTCCACTTT. Protein product: CASSPGPNRVDSPLHF.

This chain uses TRBV4-2 with TRBJ1-3; 12 bases map to TRBD1. J lost 2 bases, V lost 4 bases, and 0 bases had no gene match. The V gene's germline CDR1 is LGHNA and CDR2 YNFKEQ. The CDR3 totals 15 residues. The CDR3 sequence: CASSRDRGPGNTIYF. As DNA, the CDR3 is TGTGCCAGCAGCCGGGACAGGGGGCCTGGAAACACCATATATTTT.

V and J are TRBV4-2 and TRBJ2-1, with a possible D match to TRBD2 (5 bases). Trimming shortened V by 2 bases and J by 7 bases, and 12 bases separated the two germline ends. The CDR3 has 14 amino acids. Germline assignment: CDR1 LGHNA and CDR2 YNFKEQ. CDR3 nucleotides: TGTGCCAGCAGCCAACTCGGCACGGGGAATGAGCAGTTCTTC. Its protein is CASSQLGTGNEQFF.

V is TRBV29-1 and J is TRBJ1-2; D gene unclear. With 7 bases removed from V and 8 bases from J, the gap between germline ends came to 8 bases. The germline V gene encodes CDR1 SQVTM and CDR2 ANQGSEA. This CDR3 spans 9 amino acids. CDR3 sequence: CSAEEGYTF. For the CDR3, the DNA is TGCAGCGCCGAGGAGGGCTACACCTTC.

CDR3 sequence: CASSRTEQETQYF. The CDR3 region has the DNA TGTGCCAGCAGCCGGACGGAGCAAGAGACCCAGTACTTC. This sequence joins TRBV5-4 and TRBJ2-5, with D unclear. With 4 bases removed from V and 2 bases from J, the gap between germline ends came to 9 bases. The CDR3 has 13 residues. Germline V CDR1 and CDR2: SGHNT, YYREEE (reference sequence).

The chain couples TRBV10-3 to TRBJ1-4; D uncertain. The CDR3 is 11 amino acids. V lost 11 bases and J 1 base, leaving 5 bases between the germline ends. CDR1 is ENHRY and CDR2 is SYGVKD in the germline V gene. The CDR3 loop is CASGTNEKLFF. As DNA, the CDR3 is TGTGCCTCGGGAACTAATGAAAAACTGTTTTTT.

This clone was recorded a few times. This chain uses TRBV10-1 with TRBJ1-5, with D possibly matching TRBD1 (5 bases). Germline CDR1 is WNHNN and CDR2 is SYGVQD (reference sequence). The CDR3 loop spans 13 amino acids. Trimming stripped 6 bases from V and 6 bases from J, with 12 bases between. The DNA for the CDR3 is TGCGCCAGCAGCCCCGGCGGGGGTCAGCCCCAGCATTTT. It encodes CASSPGGGQPQHF.

The genes are TRBV6-5 and TRBJ1-2, with a tentative D call TRBD1 (6 bases). Germline assignment: CDR1 MNHEY and CDR2 SVGAGI. This CDR3 is built from 14 residues. The V and J ends lost 4 bases and 4 bases respectively, with 13 bases between them. Here the CDR3 DNA reads TGTGCCAGCAGTTCGGACAGTTCGCGCTATGGCTACACCTTC. As protein: CASSSDSSRYGYTF.

The CDR3 sequence is CASRTFYEQYV. In DNA, the CDR3 is TGTGCCAGCAGAACGTTCTACGAGCAGTACGTC. The chain is built from TRBV6-5 and TRBJ2-7; D gene ambiguous. V gave up 6 bases and J gave up 3 bases, with 6 bases separating them. Germline V gives CDR1 MNHEY, CDR2 SVGAGI. The CDR3 runs 11 residues.

The chain uses TRBV7-9 and TRBJ2-3; 11 positions agree with TRBD1. V dropped 3 bases and J dropped 4; count of bases not matched to a gene: 3. This CDR3 region has 15 residues. Germline CDR1 is SEHNR and CDR2 is FQNEAQ (reference sequence). This CDR3 reads CASSFRTGGADTQYF. The CDR3 DNA is TGTGCCAGCAGCTTCCGGACAGGGGGCGCAGATACGCAGTATTTT.

Only a few counts were recorded for this clone. The rearrangement uses TRBV4-2 and TRBJ1-6; TRBD1 might be the D (5 bases). The CDR3 spans 16 residues. V was shortened by 0 bases and J by 10 bases, with 16 bases between the two germline ends. Germline CDR1 and CDR2: LGHNA and YNFKEQ. CDR3 bases: TGTGCCAGCAGCCAAGAGGCGGGTCAGGGCGGCTCACCCCTCCACTTT. Protein: CASSQEAGQGGSPLHF.